This T cell receptor beta chain was recorded in a study of shared clonotypes between healthy human individuals (dated by TCRdb to about 2020). Study-level background: The cohort included three men and two women between 18 and 49 years of age. For each donor, CD4 naive and CD4 memory were each run on three plates, CD8 naive on two plates, and CD8 memory on one plate. The study deeply sequenced blood TCR repertoires of about 5 healthy adults to estimate repertoire size and the extent of clonotype sharing between individuals. To increase sequencing depth and limit assay-specific biases, different laboratories used diverse techniques to prepare libraries and sequence TCR repertoires. Between about 0.94 and 10 billion PBMCs per donor were obtained by leukapheresis. What the authors observed across the whole study: Compared with non-shared clonotypes, the clonotypes found in all four sorted-subset donors had higher generation probabilities. Rarefaction of sorted-subset datasets indicated incomplete sequencing despite the large sequencing depth. Naive subsets generally had larger estimated clonotype richness than memory subsets did. Because the study included a small number of donors, the genetic and exposure-history diversity represented was limited. Based on pairwise subsampling, the degree of clonotype sharing among donors was expected to be affected by sequencing depth. Across a handful of donors, about 5% of naive CD4, approximately 3.6% of naive CD8, roughly 2.3% of memory CD4, and about 0.44% of memory CD8 clonotypes were shared. Sampling was limited to blood, and TCR repertoires in tissue likely differ from TCR repertoires in blood.

The donors were healthy, HIV-negative adults who had no recently reported acute infections or vaccinations. Only Caucasian adults living in Nashville, Tennessee, USA were represented among the donors. CD8 memory samples were composed of magnetically selected CD45RO+ cells combined with CCR7-negative CD45RA+ effector memory (TemRA) cells. Blood was obtained by leukapheresis, after which PBMCs were separated by Ficoll-Histopaque density gradient centrifugation and cryopreserved in liquid nitrogen vapor phase. Analytical flow cytometry was used to check the purity and quantity of each magnetically sorted T cell population. Each sorted fraction had its genomic DNA isolated and then quantified by UV absorbance on a Nanodrop 2000c. The CDR3, cysteine through phenylalanine, is 14 amino acids long. Only the CDR3 DNA stays, 42 bases, in frame from base 1. CDR1 MDHEN and CDR2 SYDVKM were looked up in the germline V gene. V is reduced by 5 bases and J by 8 bases, leaving a spacing of 18 bases between them.

Using the deep immunoSEQ assay, TCR CDR3 regions were amplified from genomic DNA by multiplex PCR. Genomic DNA extracted from each cell subset was distributed evenly over all wells of several immunoSEQ 96-well plates, and each plate served as one replicate. Each replicate PCR for sorted subsets received about 200 ng genomic DNA, equal to about 30,000 T cell genomes. The purified libraries were quantified using a Qubit 3.0 fluorometer, sized with a Bioanalyzer 2100, and then quantified again using the KAPA Library Quantification kit. Each immunoSEQ 96-well plate was sequenced on its own single-read 150-cycle Illumina NextSeq 550 flow cell. The original methods were these. The immunoSEQ output contained only junctional sequences without quality scores, so filtering could not match that applied to full-length reads. To assign V/J genes and CDR3, sequences were annotated using PyIR, a Python wrapper for IgBLAST v1.9, with IMGT germline references. Reads with weak V/J assignments (E-value above 1e-6), missing CDR3, stop codons, out-of-frame junctions, or ambiguous translated residues were removed. A V3J clonotype was defined by an identical inferred V gene, J gene, and CDR3 amino acid sequence. To compute the percentage overlap between repertoires, the number of shared unique clonotypes was divided by the size of the smaller repertoire. Richness of each repertoire was evaluated using RTK rarefaction, the Chao1 estimator, and Recon v2.1 estimates of unobserved clonotypes. For all TCRbeta clonotypes obtained by the gDNA method from four donors, generation probabilities were computed with OLGA. Entries here come from immuneACCESS through TCRdb and include only in-frame sequences with V and J called. Some clones fail to appear in such tables; in the studies checked, an unresolved V gene covers under half of the shortfall, and the cause of the remainder is unknown. For V, J and clone size, that table is used; D and trimming come from the DNA. The sample yields about 100,000 clones; about 72% were counted once. The ten top clones hold about 24% of the sample.

This clone came up a few times. No cognate antigen has been identified for it. Nothing much larger sits one base from this clone, and base qualities are not available. The sequencing input was memory CD8+ T cells sorted from blood. In the paper's terms, the cell subset or site label means: CD45RO+ cells pooled with CCR7-negative TemRA cells. Rearrangement joined TRBV28 to TRBJ1-1; TRBD1 is a weak D gene call, 6 bases matching. This receptor was obtained from a woman aged 25 to 39 in good health. CDR3 loop: CASSPGQLLIEAFF. The DNA reads TGTGCCAGCAGTCCTGGACAGCTCCTGATCGAAGCTTTCTTT.